This is a list of T cell receptor beta chains from one sample in a study of Graves' ophthalmopathy and Graves' hyperthyroidism. Each CDR3 protein is one row after TCRdb ran MiXCR on the multiplex PCR reads. Here the sample spans roughly 600,000 distinct CDR3 sequences, under 40% being singletons. The sequenced sample was peripheral blood or thyroid tissue (not recorded which). These receptors all come from an adult man with Graves' hyperthyroidism. CDR3s include the opening cysteine and the closing phenylalanine or tryptophan. Each record gives: D gene, J gene, clone size, V gene, CDR3 DNA, CDR3 protein. A D gene is named only where the DNA matches it firmly. A row's size may be missing; if present it is once, few, many or a size class.

NA,TRBJ2-2,NA,TRBV14,TGTGCCAGCAGCCAGGAGATGCAGGGGGAGCTGTTTTTT,CASSQEMQGELFF
NA,TRBJ2-5,NA,TRBV7-2,TGCGCCAGCAGCGTACCTTTAATAGCGGCAGAGACCCAGTACTTC,CASSVPLIAAETQYF
NA,TRBJ2-2,many,TRBV4-2,TGTGCCAGCAGCCTTAGGGGGGTTGGCGACACCGGGGAGCTGTTTTTT,CASSLRGVGDTGELFF
NA,TRBJ1-3,many,TRBV6-5,TGTGCCAGCAGTTACTCTTTGCGAAACACCATATATTTT,CASSYSLRNTIYF
NA,TRBJ1-5,many,TRBV12-3/TRBV12-4,TGTGCCAGCAAAGGAACAGGGAATAGCAATCAGCCCCAGCATTTT,CASKGTGNSNQPQHF
NA,TRBJ2-3,NA,TRBV9,TGTGCCAGCAGCGTAGGGCGGGGCACTATCACAGATACGCAGTATTTT,CASSVGRGTITDTQYF
NA,TRBJ2-3,once,TRBV20-1,TGCAGTGCTAGAGATCAGGGGGCGGGGGGGAGTTGGGATACGCAGTATTTT,CSARDQGAGGSWDTQYF
TRBD2,TRBJ2-1,NA,TRBV7-9,TGTGCCAGCAGCTCGGGACTAGCGGGAGCCGTTGGTGAGCAGTTCTTC,CASSSGLAGAVGEQFF
NA,TRBJ1-2,many,TRBV5-1,TGCGCCAGCAGCTTGACACCGACCAGCTATGGCTACACCTTC,CASSLTPTSYGYTF
NA,TRBJ1-1,many,TRBV7-3,TGTGCCAGCAGCCTACAGGGTCGGAACACTGAAGCTTTCTTT,CASSLQGRNTEAFF
NA,TRBJ1-5,NA,TRBV20-1,TGCAGTGCCAGCAGCTCTGAGGGGAGCAATCAGCCCCAGCATTTT,CSASSSEGSNQPQHF
NA,TRBJ2-3,many,TRBV7-2,TGTGCCAGCAGCTTCTCCCCTAGCACAGATACGCAGTATTTT,CASSFSPSTDTQYF
TRBD1,TRBJ1-2,NA,TRBV20-1,TGCAGTCAGGATGACAGGGGAGGGTCCCTCTATGGCTACACCTTC,CSQDDRGGSLYGYTF
NA,TRBJ2-7,NA,TRBV6-5,TGTGCCAGCAGCTCCAGGGGAGGTGGGGAGGGACCCTACGAGCAGTACTTC,CASSSRGGGEGPYEQYF
NA,TRBJ2-5,many,TRBV6-5,TGTGCCAGCAGTCCCCTCAAGGGTCAAGAGACCCAGTACTTC,CASSPLKGQETQYF
TRBD2,TRBJ2-2,NA,TRBV7-7,TGTGCTAGCAGATCTGGACTAGCGGGGGCCTTCGCGAACACCGGGGAGCTGTTTTTT,CASRSGLAGAFANTGELFF
NA,TRBJ1-3,many,TRBV20-1,TGCAGTGCTAGAGATTGGTCGAAGTCCGGAAACACCATATATTTT,CSARDWSKSGNTIYF
TRBD1,TRBJ1-1,few,TRBV29-1,TGCAGCGCCGTACCGGGACAGGGGCCGAACACTGAAGCTTTCTTT,CSAVPGQGPNTEAFF
NA,TRBJ1-5,NA,TRBV2,TGTGCCAGCAGTGCGGATGGGGACAATCAGCCCCAGCATTTT,CASSADGDNQPQHF
NA,TRBJ1-1,NA,TRBV12-3/TRBV12-4,TGTGCCAGCAGTCGAGACGGGACTGCATCTTTCTTT,CASSRDGTASFF
TRBD2,TRBJ2-5,NA,TRBV6-2/TRBV6-3,TGTGCCAGCACCCTAGCGGGGGGCGTACAAGAGACCCAGTACTTC,CASTLAGGVQETQYF
NA,TRBJ2-7,many,TRBV20-1,TGCAGTGCCCCGAAAAACTCCTACGAGCAGTACTTC,CSAPKNSYEQYF
TRBD2,TRBJ2-2,NA,TRBV12-5,TGTGCTAGTGGGCTTACGGGGGGGACCGGGGAGCTGTTTTTT,CASGLTGGTGELFF
TRBD1,TRBJ2-7,many,TRBV19,TGTGCCAGAAGACAGGGGGTTGGCGAGCAGTACTTC,CARRQGVGEQYF
NA,TRBJ2-3,few,TRBV7-9,TGTGCCAGCAGCCCAACCGGGACTGCGTCAGATACGCAGTATTTT,CASSPTGTASDTQYF
NA,TRBJ1-1,NA,TRBV3-1,TGTGTCAGCAGCCAAGAGCGGAACACTGAAGCTTTCTTT,CVSSQERNTEAFF
NA,TRBJ1-4,many,TRBV20-1,TGCAGTGCTTGGGGGTCAGGCCCCGCAACTAATGAAAAACTGTTTTTT,CSAWGSGPATNEKLFF
NA,TRBJ1-1,many,TRBV2,TGTGCCATTAGGGACACCTTTCTTACTGAAGCTTTCTTT,CAIRDTFLTEAFF
NA,TRBJ1-3,few,TRBV7-9,TGTGCCAGCAACACACCGACCGACGTCAGGGGAAACACCATATATTTT,CASNTPTDVRGNTIYF
TRBD1,TRBJ2-7,NA,TRBV7-3,TGTGCCAGCAGCCGGATTGACAGGGGTTACGAGCAGTACTTC,CASSRIDRGYEQYF
TRBD1,TRBJ2-7,many,TRBV11-2,TGTGCCAGCAGCCCCACGCACCGGGACAGGGCAACCTACGAGCAGTACTTC,CASSPTHRDRATYEQYF
TRBD2,TRBJ2-7,NA,TRBV29-1,TGCAGCGCACGACGCCTAGCGGGTGACAATGAGCAGTACTTC,CSARRLAGDNEQYF
NA,TRBJ2-7,NA,TRBV15,TGTGCCACCAGCAGAGGGCGGGGCAGCTCCTACAATGAGCAGTACTTC,CATSRGRGSSYNEQYF